Sequencing of this TCR beta chain was carried out in a study of T cell responses to AZD1222 COVID-19 vaccine. Study-level points and caveats: Clonal diversity was possibly underestimated; the donors were predominantly white British and more often female. The CD4 TCRs associated with vaccination extended across spike and predominated at 160-218 and 743-854.

The length of the CDR3 is 15 residues. Germline CDR1 MNHEY, CDR2 SVGAGI. Trimming stripped 5 bases from V and 2 bases from J, with 15 bases between. TCRdb's table, derived via immunoSEQ multiplex PCR, lists solely in-frame clones and lacks some. The sample consists of tens of thousands of clones, 88% of them appearing once. In regard to this clone: Its antigen is not known.

This clonotype was sampled from an adult who received the AZD1222 COVID-19 vaccine. V and J are TRBV6-5 and TRBJ1-1; possibly TRBD1 for D (5 bases). The sample here was peripheral blood, taken 28 days after the second AZD1222 dose. The CDR3 is CASSPIRTLNTEAFF. The CDR3 DNA is TGTGCCAGCAGTCCCATTCGGACACTTAACACTGAAGCTTTCTTT.